These 2 T cell receptor beta chains were sequenced from one sample in a study of OX40 agonist ivuxolimab in advanced cancers. The assay was immunoSEQ multiplex PCR, and TCRdb's table has in-frame clones only and misses some. The sample has 35,000 to 55,000 clones; over 90% are singletons. The source material was CD4+ or CD8+ T cells sorted from blood, sampled in a trial of the OX40 agonist ivuxolimab. These receptors came from an adult with an advanced solid tumor such as melanoma, head and neck, liver or kidney cancer.

As for this clone: One end of the junction is discordant with germline, which a read error may explain. This chain links TRBV6-1 with TRBJ1-2; D unclear. CDR1 and CDR2 from the germline V gene are MNHNS and SASEGT. The CDR3 runs to 8 residues. The CDR3 DNA follows: TGTGCCAGCAGTGAAATTTTGTTC. It translates to CASSEILF.

The chain employs TRBV15 and TRBJ2-3, with D maybe TRBD1 (6 bases). Trimming took 4 bases from V and 4 from J, leaving 21 bases between them. This CDR3 comprises 17 residues. Germline-derived CDR1 and CDR2 are LNHNV and YYDKDF (reference sequence). CDR3 sequence: CATSKRDTSRYSDTQYF. DNA for the CDR3: TGTGCCACCAGCAAACGGGACACCTCTCGATACTCAGATACGCAGTATTTT.